Sequencing of this TCR beta chain was carried out in a study of blood T cell repertoires in COVID-19. TCRdb's copy holds only in-frame clones and misses some; the assay was immunoSEQ multiplex PCR. The sample has more than 250,000 clones; more than 70% are singletons. The CDR3 extends over 15 amino acids. Germline-derived CDR1 and CDR2 are SGHRS and YFSETQ. Trimming removed 0 bases at V and 7 bases at J, with 14 bases between. V gene TRBV5-1 combines with J gene TRBJ2-1; D is possibly TRBD2 (6 bases). This receptor was obtained from a woman between 50 and 59 years old with acute or convalescent COVID-19. Sequencing was done on a sample of peripheral blood. The CDR3 DNA sequence: TGCGCCAGCAGCTTGGAATGGAGGGGCGGGAATGAGCAGTTCTTC. Amino acids: CASSLEWRGGNEQFF.